The next 6 T cell receptor beta chains were all read from a single sample in a study of patients and donors after allogeneic stem cell transplantation. One entry per CDR3 protein, called by TCRdb with MiXCR from the RT-PCR reads. The data contain 160,000 or so distinct CDR3 sequences, more than 20% of them seen just once; the ten biggest clones take up about 25%. Material: blood, either unsorted or a sorted T cell fraction (not recorded which). These receptors were obtained from a human donor who was either an allogeneic HSCT recipient or a stem cell or donor lymphocyte infusion donor (not recorded which). It is not recorded whose cells these are; they may come from a transplant donor.

The rearrangement links TRBV4-3 to TRBJ2-2, with D unclear. V was clipped by 4 bases and J by 4 bases, with 19 bases between them. The CDR3 spans 17 residues. Germline assignment: CDR1 LGHNA and CDR2 YSLEER. The CDR3 spells CASSPQLRQAITGELFF. CDR3 coding DNA: TGCGCCAGCAGCCCCCAACTGAGACAAGCGATCACCGGGGAGCTGTTTTTT.

The CDR3 protein is CASKTGGGETQYF. CDR3 sequence (DNA): TGTGCCAGCAAGACAGGGGGCGGGGAGACCCAGTACTTC. This chain links TRBV28 with TRBJ2-5; 10 bases agree with TRBD1. The CDR3 has 13 amino acids. Germline CDR1 and CDR2: MDHEN and SYDVKM. V shed 7 bases and J 5 bases; nucleotides not matched to a gene: 4.

This clonotype was picked up a small number of times. The chain couples TRBV5-6 to TRBJ1-2; D unresolved. Germline CDR1 is SGHDT and CDR2 is YYEEEE. V lost 0 bases and J lost 1, with 7 bases in between. This CDR3 contains 14 residues. This CDR3 is CASSLGANNYGYTF. CDR3 bases: TGTGCCAGCAGCTTGGGGGCCAATAACTATGGCTACACCTTC.

This clonotype was recorded many times. The rearrangement links TRBV5-8 to TRBJ2-5; no reliable D call. The CDR3 extends over 13 amino acids. Germline assignment: CDR1 SGHTS and CDR2 YDEGEE. V gave up 4 bases and J gave up 4 bases, with 11 bases separating them. CDR3 residues: CASSRISRETQYF. CDR3 nucleotides: TGTGCCAGCAGCAGGATCAGTCGAGAGACCCAGTACTTC. The full variable domain, its missing parts supplied by reference TRBV5-8 and TRBJ2-5, is EAGVTQSPTHLIKTRGQQATLRCSPISGHTSVYWYQQALGLGLQFLLWYDEGEERNRGNFPPRFSGRQFPNYSSELNVNALELEDSALYLCASSRISRETQYFGPGTRLLVL.

This chain links TRBV29-1 with TRBJ2-3; 8 positions match TRBD2. The germline gives CDR1 SQVTM, CDR2 ANQGSEA. CDR3 length: 14 amino acids. V gave up 4 bases and J gave up 2 bases; unmatched junction bases: 5. CDR3 loop: CSVVLLADTDTQYF. DNA of the CDR3: TGCAGCGTTGTTCTACTAGCGGACACAGATACGCAGTATTTT.

The chain links TRBV5-5 to TRBJ1-1; D gene unclear. V shed 0 bases and J shed 4 bases, with 10 bases lying between them. There are 14 residues in the CDR3. Germline V gene sequence: CDR1 SGHKS, CDR2 YYEKEE (reference sequence). CDR3 loop: CASSLEGRGTEAFF. The CDR3 bases are TGTGCCAGCAGCTTGGAAGGACGGGGCACTGAAGCTTTCTTT.